The sequence of this TCR beta chain was determined in a study of cytomegalovirus exposure and HLA in healthy donors (dated by TCRdb to the late 2010s). About the full investigation: According to a later analysis, one platform produced both the 110 or so validation repertoires and the 620 or so repertoires of the first cohort. The aim of the study was to test whether cataloging public T cell receptors could identify signatures of past pathogen exposure. The study combined high-throughput TCR immunosequencing, statistical association of individual TCRs with disease status, and machine learning to predict cytomegalovirus infection status. In addition to the first cohort of roughly 700 subjects, a separate validation cohort of 130 or so different subjects was used.

Overall results and qualifications from the work: In both the original and validation cohorts, the classifier was reported to diagnose cytomegalovirus status with high specificity and sensitivity. A later analysis found that TCRs clustered in the first cohort also tended to co-occur in the 120 validation repertoires, with more than 90% of cluster scores above 0. A total of about 150 TCR beta chains were listed by the study as associated with cytomegalovirus. In vitro tests confirmed that a few of the cytomegalovirus-associated TCR beta chains recognize cytomegalovirus antigens. The validation cohort had no HLA typing available for a later analysis, so co-occurrence within that cohort was assessed over all 110 or so repertoires. Most TCR sequences were seen in very few donors, while some public TCRs were found in many individuals. It was suggested by the authors that the approach could potentially be generalized to other disease states and immunological phenotypes.

Receptors were amplified or captured by the immunoSEQ multiplex PCR assay. In the original analysis: A statistical classification framework was built for diagnosing cytomegalovirus status from the catalog of TCR beta chain sequences. Not all clones reach the TCRdb copy of this immuneACCESS table, which keeps in-frame sequences only. Checked studies attribute under half of the gap to unresolved V genes and leave the rest unexplained. The D gene and trimming were derived from the DNA, and the V and J assignments and clone size from that table. The sample includes about 280,000 clones, with approximately 86% observed a single time. More than 0.8% of the sample rests with the top ten. CDR3 length: 14 amino acids, cysteine to phenylalanine. Kept here is only the CDR3 DNA, which spans 42 bases and is read in frame from base 1. From V the trimming removes 5 bases and from J it removes 8 bases, while the gene matches leave 4 bases of the junction unaccounted for. According to the germline V gene (reference sequence), CDR1 reads LNHDA and CDR2 reads SQIVND.

Donors formed part of the validation cohort, which comprised approximately 130 subjects and was distinct from the first cohort of under 850 subjects. In its sample, this clone was seen once. Its antigen remains undetermined. No much larger clonotype is one base removed from it; base qualities were not supplied. This TCR was sampled from a woman under 30 in good health and CMV-seronegative. The chain is encoded by TRBV19 joined to TRBJ2-1; 12 central bases correspond to TRBD2. Material for sequencing was PBMCs. The nucleotide sequence is TGTGCCAGTAGTCCTGGGACTAGCGGGCATGAGCAGTTCTTC. Translated, this gives CASSPGTSGHEQFF. Reference TRBV19 and TRBJ2-1 proteins supply the regions before and after the CDR3; the full variable domain is: DGGITQSPKYLFRKEGQNVTLSCEQNLNHDAMYWYRQDPGQGLRLIYYSQIVNDFQKGDIAEGYSVSREKKESFPLTVTSAQKNPTAFYLCASSPGTSGHEQFFGPGTRLTVL.